Shown below are 27 T cell receptor beta chains from a single sample sequenced in a study of shared clonotypes between healthy human individuals. Data came from immunoSEQ multiplex PCR; TCRdb stores just in-frame clones and leaves some out. The repertoire consists of roughly 590,000 clones, with about 95% occurring once and the leading ten covering around 0.11%. Naive CD8 cells comprised CD45RO-negative, CCR7-positively selected cells, excluding terminally differentiated effector memory CD45RA+ cells. The sequencing sample was made of naive CD8+ T cells sorted from blood. The receptors shown here come from a woman aged 25 to 39 in good health.

The gene calls are TRBV7-6 and TRBJ1-1; D remains ambiguous. Trimming pared 1 base from V and 11 bases from J, leaving 17 bases between. CDR3 length: 14 residues. Looked up from germline, CDR1 is SGHVS and CDR2 is FNYEAQ. The CDR3: CASSLGDSWIGAFF. CDR3 sequence (DNA): TGTGCCAGCAGCTTAGGTGACTCCTGGATAGGGGCTTTCTTT. Full variable domain (missing parts from reference TRBV7-6 and TRBJ1-1): GAGVSQSPRYKVTKRGQDVALRCDPISGHVSLYWYRQALGQGPEFLTYFNYEAQQDKSGLPNDRFSAERPEGSISTLTIQRTEQRDSAMYRCASSLGDSWIGAFFGQGTRLTVV.

The chain employs TRBV7-9 and TRBJ2-1, with 10 bases fitting TRBD2. Per the germline V gene, CDR1 is SEHNR and CDR2 is FQNEAQ (reference sequence). The trim removed 3 bases at V and 3 bases at J, leaving 11 bases unmatched. CDR3 length equals 18 residues. In DNA form, the CDR3 reads TGTGCCAGCAGCTTTCCCGCTAGCGGGAGAGAATACTACAATGAGCAGTTCTTC. Residues: CASSFPASGREYYNEQFF.

The J gene is TRBJ2-5, the V gene TRBV5-4; 11 nucleotides agree with TRBD2. The CDR3 runs 15 residues. The ends lost 4 bases at V and 2 bases at J; junction bases unmatched: 4. From germline, CDR1 is SGHNT and CDR2 YYREEE (reference sequence). CDR3 sequence: CASSQGLAVQETQYF. The CDR3 DNA reads TGTGCCAGCAGCCAGGGACTAGCGGTACAAGAGACCCAGTACTTC.

The chain combines TRBV9 with TRBJ2-5; weak D call: TRBD1 (5 bases). Germline assignment: CDR1 SGDLS and CDR2 YYNGEE. The ends were cut back, 0 bases at V and 6 bases at J, with 15 bases in the middle. The CDR3 runs 15 residues. The CDR3 DNA is TGTGCCAGCAGCGTAGATTGGGGCGCCTTACAGACCCAGTACTTC. Translating it yields CASSVDWGALQTQYF.

The V call is TRBV5-1, the J call TRBJ2-6; TRBD1 agrees at 8 bases. The CDR3 totals 18 residues. Germline V gene data show CDR1 as SGHRS and CDR2 as YFSETQ. J was trimmed by 0 bases and V by 2 bases; bases with no gene match: 7. The CDR3 sequence is CASSFSDRAYSGANVLTF. The CDR3 DNA reads TGCGCCAGCAGCTTCTCGGACAGGGCCTACTCTGGGGCCAACGTCCTGACTTTC.

The chain combines TRBV28 with TRBJ2-6, with 9 bases lining up with TRBD1. Germline CDR1 MDHEN, CDR2 SYDVKM. V gave up 2 bases and J gave up 0 bases; unmatched junction bases: 11. CDR3 length: 20 amino acids. CDR3 nucleotide sequence: TGTGCCAGCAGTTTAGCTTTTCGGACAGGGGTTTTCTCTGGGGCCAACGTCCTGACTTTC. This codes for CASSLAFRTGVFSGANVLTF.

The chain has TRBV27 and TRBJ2-7; 9 positions match TRBD1. Germline values: CDR1 MNHEY, CDR2 SMNVEV (reference sequence). This CDR3 is built from 15 residues. V was pared by 6 bases and J by 3 bases, with 9 bases of the junction left unmatched. CDR3 in DNA: TGTGCCAGCAGCACTACAGGGGGCATAAACTACGAGCAGTACTTC. Translation gives CASSTTGGINYEQYF.

The V call is TRBV30, the J call TRBJ2-2; 8 nucleotides line up with TRBD2. This CDR3 comprises 17 residues. V shed 5 bases, J shed 5 bases, and the junction held 16 bases outside the gene matches. CDR1 and CDR2 from the germline V gene are GTSNPN and SVGIG (reference sequence). CDR3 DNA: TGTGCCTGGGGTTCGGTCGTAGGGACTAGACAGACCGGGGAGCTGTTTTTT. Protein: CAWGSVVGTRQTGELFF.

The V call is TRBV6-5, the J call TRBJ2-7; 7 nucleotides line up with TRBD1. With V trimmed by 6 bases and J by 2 bases, 4 bases remained unmatched. The CDR3 contains 13 residues. Germline V gives CDR1 MNHEY, CDR2 SVGAGI. CDR3 loop: CASRRDRTYEQYF. As DNA, the CDR3 is TGTGCCAGCAGAAGGGACAGAACCTACGAGCAGTACTTC.

The CDR3 DNA reads TGTGCCAGCAGTTACGACGGCAATGAGCAGTTCTTC. It encodes CASSYDGNEQFF. V gene TRBV6-5 combines with J gene TRBJ2-1; D ambiguous. Germline CDR1 and CDR2: MNHEY and SVGAGI. Trimming left V 2 bases short and J 6 bases short, with 5 bases between. There are 12 residues in the CDR3.

The rearrangement links TRBV7-7 to TRBJ2-5, with 7 bases fitting TRBD2. Looked up from germline, CDR1 is SSHAT and CDR2 is FNYEAQ (reference sequence). The CDR3 totals 18 residues. V was clipped by 1 base and J by 4 bases; unmatched bases: 15. The CDR3 nucleotides read TGTGCCAGCAGCTTAGGACTATTCGAGTGGGAGGGGATAGAGACCCAGTACTTC. Residues: CASSLGLFEWEGIETQYF.

This chain links TRBV9 with TRBJ2-7; 9 bases map to TRBD1. Germline V gene sequence: CDR1 SGDLS, CDR2 YYNGEE. The V gene end was trimmed by 4 bases and the J gene end by 4 bases; junction bases not matched to a gene: 9. CDR3 length equals 15 residues. The CDR3 nucleotides are TGTGCCAGCAGCCCTCGGACAGGGGAGGGTTACGAGCAGTACTTC. This sequence encodes CASSPRTGEGYEQYF.

This clone has a single count. J is TRBJ2-2 and V is TRBV2, with TRBD2 matching over 7 bases. The CDR3 has 18 amino acids. Germline V gene lookup returns CDR1 SNHLY and CDR2 FYNNEI. V was pared by 4 bases and J by 4 bases, with 15 bases of the junction left unmatched. CDR3 residues: CASSAQVAGAGSTGELFF. The CDR3 region has the DNA TGTGCCAGCAGTGCCCAGGTGGCGGGAGCGGGTAGCACCGGGGAGCTGTTTTTT.

This sequence joins TRBV6-1 and TRBJ1-5, with D tentatively TRBD1 (6 bases). The V gene lost 4 bases and the J gene lost 7 bases, with 26 bases spanning the gap. Germline V gene data show CDR1 as MNHNS and CDR2 as SASEGT. This CDR3 spans 18 amino acids. CDR3 loop: CASSALQGGRLVSQPQHF. The CDR3 coding sequence is TGTGCCAGCAGTGCTCTCCAAGGGGGGCGCTTGGTTAGCCAGCCCCAGCATTTT.

A remark on this clone: The sample holds other DNA sequences that translate to the same CDR3. The V call is TRBV6-5, the J call TRBJ1-2; 7 positions match TRBD1. There are 14 residues in the CDR3. The V gene end was trimmed by 3 bases and the J gene end by 5 bases; junction bases not matched to a gene: 6. CDR1 and CDR2 (germline): MNHEY, SVGAGI. CDR3 nucleotides: TGTGCCAGCAGTTATTCCGGGACAGCATATGGCTACACCTTC. Translating it yields CASSYSGTAYGYTF.

This rearrangement joins TRBV7-9 to TRBJ2-7; D might be TRBD1 (6 bases). The germline V gene has CDR1 SEHNR and CDR2 FQNEAQ (reference sequence). The CDR3 sequence is 16 residues long. Trimming took off 6 bases at V and 5 bases at J, with 23 bases between the two ends. The CDR3 nucleotides are TGTGCCAGCAGTTTGAACCAGGGGATTTCGAGACACGAGCAGTACTTC. Translated: CASSLNQGISRHEQYF.

The V and J genes are TRBV2 and TRBJ1-6; D not resolved. The CDR3 length is 14 residues. Trimming took 6 bases from V and 2 from J, leaving 8 bases between them. The germline V gene encodes CDR1 SNHLY and CDR2 FYNNEI. The CDR3 DNA reads as TGTGCCAGCAGCCAGGACCCCTATAATTCACCCCTCCACTTT. Amino acids: CASSQDPYNSPLHF.

The rearrangement joins TRBV19 to TRBJ2-2; D is uncertain. This CDR3 is built from 17 residues. From germline, CDR1 is LNHDA and CDR2 SQIVND (reference sequence). V shed 0 bases and J shed 0 bases, with 11 bases lying between them. CDR3 sequence reads: CASSIDKRNPNTGELFF. In nucleotides, the CDR3 is TGTGCCAGTAGTATAGATAAGAGGAACCCGAACACCGGGGAGCTGTTTTTT.

The chain carries TRBV25-1 and TRBJ2-3; maybe TRBD1 (5 bases). Germline V gene sequence: CDR1 MGHDK, CDR2 SYGVNS. Deletions cut 3 bases from V and 1 base from J, with 11 bases between. The CDR3 length is 15 residues. CDR3 protein: CASSDPSRGTDTQYF. Written as DNA, the CDR3 is TGTGCCAGCAGTGACCCGAGCAGGGGCACAGATACGCAGTATTTT.

The chain has TRBV15 and TRBJ2-2; TRBD2 matches 10 bases. Unmatched junction bases numbered 11, after V lost 1 base and J lost 0 bases. The CDR3 totals 20 residues. Germline V CDR1 and CDR2: LNHNV, YYDKDF (reference sequence). The CDR3 is CATSRGPFWGLASNTGELFF. The CDR3 DNA reads as TGTGCCACCAGCAGAGGACCTTTCTGGGGACTAGCGTCGAACACCGGGGAGCTGTTTTTT.

The chain employs TRBV28 and TRBJ1-5, with D unclear. CDR1 is MDHEN and CDR2 is SYDVKM in the germline V gene. Trimming left V 7 bases short and J 11 bases short, with 15 bases between. The CDR3 covers 12 residues. The CDR3 nucleotides are TGTGCCAGCACCCCCGGGCGTGGGGCCCAGCATTTT. It is translated as CASTPGRGAQHF.

Remarks on this clone: The sample contains more than one DNA sequence encoding this CDR3. The chain uses TRBV27 and TRBJ2-7; TRBD2 matches 9 bases. Germline-derived CDR1 and CDR2 are MNHEY and SMNVEV (reference sequence). The ends lost 2 bases at V and 1 base at J; junction bases unmatched: 3. There are 15 residues in the CDR3. CDR3 region: CASSLGLAGSYEQYF. Here the CDR3 DNA reads TGTGCCAGCAGTTTAGGCCTAGCGGGATCCTACGAGCAGTACTTC.

This chain joins TRBV28 and TRBJ2-5, with D possibly matching TRBD1 (5 bases). The J call is uncertain, as TRBJ2-7 better fits the DNA end. CDR3 length: 13 residues. Germline CDR1 is MDHEN and CDR2 is SYDVKM. DNA of the CDR3: TGTGCCAGCAGTAGGGGAATGGGCTACGAGCAGTACTTC. This translates into CASSRGMGYEQYF.

The chain combines TRBV6-6 with TRBJ2-6; no definite D call. CDR1 is MNHNY, CDR2 SVGAGI, per germline (reference sequence). There are 14 residues in the CDR3. The V end lost 5 bases, the J end lost 0 bases, and 5 bases lay between the germline ends. The CDR3 DNA sequence: TGTGCCAGCAGTGCCGCCTCTGGGGCCAACGTCCTGACTTTC. It codes for CASSAASGANVLTF.

This chain uses TRBV11-2 with TRBJ2-3; 9 positions agree with TRBD1. Losses at the gene ends were 7 bases for V and 5 bases for J; bases not matched to a gene: 7. CDR1 SGHAT and CDR2 FQNNGV come from the germline V gene. This CDR3 region has 14 residues. CDR3 residues: CASNGGTGIDTQYF. Here the CDR3 DNA reads TGTGCCAGCAACGGCGGGACAGGGATAGATACGCAGTATTTT.

This clone was recorded only once. The CDR3 nucleotides are TGTGCCAGCAGTCCATCGGGACAGGCCTCTGGGGCCAACGTCCTGACTTTC. It translates to CASSPSGQASGANVLTF. The V call is TRBV27, the J call TRBJ2-6, with TRBD1 matching 8 bases. Losses at the gene ends were 5 bases for V and 0 bases for J; bases not matched to a gene: 6. CDR1 is MNHEY and CDR2 is SMNVEV in the germline V gene (reference sequence). CDR3 length equals 17 residues.

The V gene is TRBV11-3, the J gene TRBJ1-1, with 8 bases that match TRBD1. The length of the CDR3 is 13 residues. V shed 1 base, J shed 7 bases, and the junction held 2 bases outside the gene matches. CDR1 and CDR2 from the germline V gene are SGHNT and YENEEA. The CDR3 region has the DNA TGTGCCAGCAGCTTAGGGACAGGGTATGAAGCTTTCTTT. This encodes CASSLGTGYEAFF.